These 8 T cell receptor beta chains were all obtained from the same sample, sequenced in a study of T-cell memory formation after mild COVID-19. MiXCR, applied by TCRdb to the 5' RACE reads, yields one record per CDR3 protein. The profile shows around 390,000 distinct CDR3 sequences, roughly 15% of them singletons. Sequences were obtained from PBMCs or a T cell subset sorted from them (not recorded which). These receptor sequences come from a man aged 18-30 years who had mild COVID-19 (a few samples of this study predate the infection). Cell type and time point are not known.

This clonotype was detected a few times. The CDR3 DNA is TGTGCCAGCAGCTCCGGACAGGGGACTGGTGGGGCCAACGTCCTGACTTTC. As protein: CASSSGQGTGGANVLTF. The chain joins TRBV9 to TRBJ2-6, with 9 positions matching TRBD1. This CDR3 has 17 amino acids. In germline, CDR1 is SGDLS, CDR2 YYNGEE. J lost 3 bases, V lost 4 bases, and 8 bases had no gene match.

The chain combines TRBV28 with TRBJ1-5; TRBD1 is a possible D gene (6 bases). The CDR3 has 15 amino acids. Germline-derived CDR1 and CDR2 are MDHEN and SYDVKM. The V and J ends lost 3 bases and 6 bases respectively, with 15 bases between them. CDR3 coding DNA: TGTGCCAGCAGTTTGATACAGGGCGTAGCTCAGCCCCAGCATTTT. Translation gives CASSLIQGVAQPQHF.

This clonotype has only a few counts. The rearrangement joins TRBV4-1 to TRBJ2-6; D is possibly TRBD2 (6 bases). Germline loops: CDR1 MGHRA, CDR2 YSYEKL. This CDR3 contains 18 residues. V lost 0 bases and J 0 bases, leaving 12 bases between the germline ends. This CDR3 reads CASSQEDGRVSGANVLTF. CDR3 sequence (DNA): TGCGCCAGCAGCCAAGAGGACGGGAGAGTCTCTGGGGCCAACGTCCTGACTTTC.

This clonotype was picked up a small number of times. This chain connects TRBV7-2 to TRBJ2-1; the match to TRBD1 covers 7 bases. This CDR3 has 17 residues. Germline-derived CDR1 and CDR2 are SGHTA and FQGNSA. V gave up 4 bases and J gave up 0 bases; unmatched junction bases: 9. In nucleotides, the CDR3 is TGTGCCAGCAGCTGGAGAAGTGGGACAGCCTCCTACAATGAGCAGTTCTTC. This gives the protein CASSWRSGTASYNEQFF.

The rearrangement links TRBV7-3 to TRBJ2-3; a weak D match, TRBD1 (6 bases). Germline V lookup: CDR1 SGHTA, CDR2 FQGTGA. CDR3 size: 14 residues. With 2 bases removed from V and 1 base from J, the gap between germline ends came to 7 bases. The CDR3 DNA follows: TGTGCCAGCAGCTTATGGGGGCGCACAGATACGCAGTATTTT. It codes for CASSLWGRTDTQYF. Full variable domain (outside the CDR3, taken from reference TRBV7-3 and TRBJ2-3): GAGVSQTPSNKVTEKGKYVELRCDPISGHTALYWYRQSLGQGPEFLIYFQGTGAADDSGLPNDRFFAVRPEGSVSTLKIQRTERGDSAVYLCASSLWGRTDTQYFGPGTRLTVL.

This clonotype was counted a few times. J is TRBJ2-6 and V is TRBV5-4; D is uncertain. Trimming stripped 4 bases from V and 1 base from J, with 12 bases between. The CDR3 consists of 16 residues. From germline, CDR1 is SGHNT and CDR2 YYREEE (reference sequence). CDR3 nucleotides: TGTGCCAGCAGCCAACTTTTCGGGTCTGGGGCCAACGTCCTGACTTTC. It specifies CASSQLFGSGANVLTF.

This clonotype was found a few times. This sequence joins TRBV25-1 and TRBJ2-1, with TRBD2 matching over 11 bases. Unmatched junction bases numbered 11, after V lost 4 bases and J lost 6 bases. Germline loops: CDR1 MGHDK, CDR2 SYGVNS. The length of the CDR3 is 17 residues. This CDR3 is CASSATLGLAVRNEQFF. For the CDR3, the DNA is TGTGCCAGCAGTGCGACCTTGGGACTAGCGGTACGCAATGAGCAGTTCTTC.

The chain is built from TRBV5-1 and TRBJ2-2; unclear D gene. The CDR3 totals 13 residues. Germline assignment: CDR1 SGHRS and CDR2 YFSETQ. V lost 6 bases, J lost 3 bases, and 9 bases lay in between. Here the CDR3 reads CASTPVDTGELFF. CDR3 nucleotides: TGCGCCAGCACGCCGGTAGACACCGGGGAGCTGTTTTTT.